The source of this T cell receptor (beta chain) is a study of early T cells in non-severe SARS-CoV-2 infection. This CDR3 has 12 residues. Germline V gene sequence: CDR1 DFQATT, CDR2 SNEGSKA (reference sequence). TCRdb ran MiXCR on the 5' RACE reads and lists one entry per CDR3 protein. Among roughly 63,000 distinct CDR3 sequences listed, approximately 12% were seen once. The chain recombines TRBV20-1 with TRBJ2-3; D perhaps matches TRBD2 (5 bases). The clonotype originates from an adult who was a healthcare worker with PCR-confirmed SARS-CoV-2 infection or an uninfected control (not recorded which). The donor label of this sample is uncertain. This specimen consisted of whole blood, obtained at baseline. The DNA for the CDR3 is TGCAGGGGTAGCGCAAACACAGATACGCAGTATTTT. Protein sequence: CRGSANTDTQYF.